This entry features one TCR beta chain sequence. Antigen: not known. Trimming shortened V by 7 bases and J by 0 bases, and 13 bases separated the two germline ends. The CDR3 has 14 residues. Germline lookup yields CDR1 PRHDT and CDR2 FYEKMQ (reference sequence). Each CDR3 protein gets one entry after TCRdb re-called the multiplex PCR reads with MiXCR. The sample shows more than 250,000 distinct CDR3 sequences, around 30% of them seen only once. Breast cancer patients provided tissue from their axillary draining lymph nodes. This sample was included in a study of breast tumors, draining lymph nodes, adjacent tissues. General study results and limits: Data fit most tumor T cells coming from lymph node, expanding in tumor. The lymph node origin of tumor T cells was framed as consistent with a hypothesis, not demonstrated.

The material sequenced was axillary lymph node tissue. The rearrangement links TRBV13 to TRBJ2-7; either TRBD1 or TRBD2 may fit D (5 bases each). The sequence came from a female donor with breast cancer. Some clones in this sample may be carry-over from other donors' samples. The CDR3 region has the DNA TGTGCCAGCATACCCCAGGGACCCTCCTACGAGCAGTACTTC. Translating it yields CASIPQGPSYEQYF.